This is a list of T cell receptor beta chains from one sample in a study of CD8+ T cells in alopecia areata. Some clones are missing from TCRdb's copy, which holds only in-frame ones; the method was immunoSEQ multiplex PCR. The sample includes 65,000 to 70,000 clones, 50% to 75% of them seen just once. Sample: CD8+ T cells sorted from blood, taken at week 0. All receptors come from a human donor with alopecia areata. The CDR3 runs from the conserved cysteine through the conserved F or W. The D gene is left open where the match is weak. Size values are once, few and many counts, or a class for expanded clones, and some rows have none.

NA	TRBV5-1	TRBJ2-1	NA	TGCGCCAGCAGCTTGGCCAGCAACAGCAATGAGCAGTTCTTC	CASSLASNSNEQFF
NA	TRBV7-7	TRBJ2-5	NA	TGTGCCAGCAGCCCCAGGGACGGCCTGGGGGAGACCCAGTACTTC	CASSPRDGLGETQYF
NA	TRBV25-1	TRBJ1-2	once	TGTGCCAGCAGTGGACCAAGAGGGCAGGGCCCCTATGGCTACACCTTC	CASSGPRGQGPYGYTF
NA	TRBV14	TRBJ2-1	NA	TGTGCCAGCAGCCAACTGAGGGCCGAGCAGTTCTTC	CASSQLRAEQFF
TRBD1	TRBV27	TRBJ2-7	NA	TGTGCCAGCTCGGGACAGGGGACCTACGAGCAGTACTTC	CASSGQGTYEQYF
NA	TRBV2	TRBJ2-3	NA	TGTGCCAGCGAGGATGGACCCCATACGCAGTATTTT	CASEDGPHTQYF
TRBD1	TRBV18	TRBJ2-3	NA	TGTGCCAGCTCACCCCGCCCGGGACAGGGGCCAAATACGCAGTATTTT	CASSPRPGQGPNTQYF
TRBD2	TRBV9	TRBJ2-1	NA	TGTGCCAGCAGCGCCGTAGCGGGGGCTTACAATGAGCAGTTCTTC	CASSAVAGAYNEQFF
TRBD1	TRBV19	TRBJ2-7	NA	TGTGCCAGTAGGGGGACAGGGGACTACGAGCAGTACTTC	CASRGTGDYEQYF
NA	TRBV29-1	TRBJ1-2	NA	TGCAGCGTTGAAGAGGAGGACCGCTATGGCTACACCTTC	CSVEEEDRYGYTF
NA	TRBV7-9	TRBJ1-2	NA	TGTGCCAGCATAGGACGGGACAACGTGCTTGGCTACACCTTC	CASIGRDNVLGYTF
NA	TRBV4-1	TRBJ2-1	NA	TGCGCCAGCAGCCAAGTAGGGACCCTTGACAATGAGCAGTTCTTC	CASSQVGTLDNEQFF
TRBD2	TRBV27	TRBJ2-6	NA	TGTGCCAGCAGTTTATCTGGGGGGGGACTAGCGGGATTCAACGTCCTGACTTTC	CASSLSGGGLAGFNVLTF
TRBD2	TRBV5-1	TRBJ2-5	NA	TGCGCCAGCAGCGGCCGGGAGGTCGAAGAGACCCAGTACTTC	CASSGREVEETQYF
NA	TRBV6-5	TRBJ1-3	NA	TGTGCCAGCAGTGAGGACTCTGGAAACACCATATATTTT	CASSEDSGNTIYF
NA	TRBV7-9	TRBJ2-1	NA	TGTGCCAGCAGCCCAGGGGGGAGACTAGCTCTTTATGAGCAGTTCTTC	CASSPGGRLALYEQFF
TRBD2	TRBV4-1	TRBJ2-7	NA	TGCGCCAGCAGCATGGGACTAGCGGGAGGGGAGTTGTATCACGAGCAGTACTTC	CASSMGLAGGELYHEQYF
TRBD2	TRBV4-3	TRBJ2-4	NA	TGCGCCAGCAGCCAAGATCGGGCTAGCGGGAATAAAAACATTCAGTACTTC	CASSQDRASGNKNIQYF
NA	TRBV7-9	TRBJ1-4	NA	TGTGCCAGCAGCCGAGGGGGGACGACTAATGAAAAACTGTTTTTT	CASSRGGTTNEKLFF
NA	TRBV18	TRBJ2-5	NA	TGTGCCAGCTCACCGAGGGACTCTCACGGCGAGACCCAGTACTTC	CASSPRDSHGETQYF
NA	TRBV4-1	TRBJ2-2	NA	TGCGCCAGCAGCCATACAGGCGGCACCGGGGAGCTGTTTTTT	CASSHTGGTGELFF
NA	TRBV29-1	TRBJ2-7	NA	TGCAGCGTTGGAGAGGGGTACGAGCAGTACTTC	CSVGEGYEQYF
NA	TRBV11-2	TRBJ2-4	many	TGTGCCAGCAGCTTAAAGTCCGGGATAGCCAAAAACATTCAGTACTTC	CASSLKSGIAKNIQYF
NA	TRBV5-6	TRBJ1-5	medium-sized	TGTGCCAGCAGCTTGATGTCGGGTTGGGATAGCAATCAGCCCCAGCATTTT	CASSLMSGWDSNQPQHF
NA	TRBV29-1	TRBJ1-1	NA	TGCAGCGTTGAAATCAACCTTGAAGCTTTCTTT	CSVEINLEAFF
NA	TRBV1	TRBJ1-5	NA	TGCACCAGCAGCCAGGTTTTCAAACAGGGATGTGGCCTTCGACAGCCCCAGCATTTT	CTSSQVFKQGCGLRQPQHF
NA	TRBV7-9	TRBJ2-5	NA	TGTGCCAGCAGCTTAAAGGATGGGGGAGAGACCCAGTACTTC	CASSLKDGGETQYF
NA	TRBV5-4	TRBJ2-5	NA	TGTGCCAGCAGCGAGACGACAGTTCTATACGGGCAGACCCAGTACTTC	CASSETTVLYGQTQYF
NA	TRBV14	TRBJ1-2	few	TGTGCCAGCAGCCATACTCGGGGGCCGACCTATGGCTACACCTTC	CASSHTRGPTYGYTF
NA	TRBV6-4	TRBJ2-3	NA	TGTGCCAGCAGTGACACGGCGGGTAGCACAGATACGCAGTATTTT	CASSDTAGSTDTQYF
NA	TRBV5-1	TRBJ1-2	few	TGCGCCAGCAGCTGGATTCGGATGGGTGGCTACACCTTC	CASSWIRMGGYTF
NA	TRBV14	TRBJ1-2	few	TGTGCCAGCAGCCATAACCGGGTCCGAGGCTACACCTTC	CASSHNRVRGYTF
NA	TRBV29-1	TRBJ2-7	NA	TGCAGCGTTGCCGACGGAAGGGAGCTACTCTCCTACGAGCAGTACTTC	CSVADGRELLSYEQYF
NA	TRBV29-1	TRBJ2-7	once	TGCAGCGTTGAAGGGCTGACAGGCTCCTACGAGCAGTACTTC	CSVEGLTGSYEQYF
NA	TRBV29-1	TRBJ1-1	few	TGCAGCGTGAACCGACGGCGGAACACTGAAGCTTTCTTT	CSVNRRRNTEAFF
NA	TRBV5-6	TRBJ2-1	NA	TGTGCCAGCAGCTTGCCAGAAGACCCTAAGAGCTCCTACAATGAGCAGTTCTTC	CASSLPEDPKSSYNEQFF
NA	TRBV4-1	TRBJ2-3	NA	TGCGCCAGCAGCCCAGTAGCGGCTTACACAGATACGCAGTATTTT	CASSPVAAYTDTQYF
NA	TRBV30	TRBJ2-1	NA	TGTGCCTGGGAGGACCTTACGGATGAGCAGTTCTTC	CAWEDLTDEQFF
NA	TRBV27	TRBJ1-3	NA	TGTGCCAGCAGTTTAGGCCAGGGGTTCGGAAACACCATATATTTT	CASSLGQGFGNTIYF
TRBD1	TRBV2	TRBJ2-3	NA	TGTGCCAGCAGTGAATCATATTGGCAGGGGACAGCTGTGGATACGCAGTATTTT	CASSESYWQGTAVDTQYF
NA	TRBV29-1	TRBJ1-4	NA	TGCAGCGTTGACCTGGGCGCAACTAATGAAAAACTGTTTTTT	CSVDLGATNEKLFF
TRBD2	TRBV7-2	TRBJ2-3	NA	TGTGCCAGCAGCTCCAGAGTGGTTAGCGGGAGGTCAGATACGCAGTATTTT	CASSSRVVSGRSDTQYF